The T cell receptor (beta chain) described here comes from a study of blood T cell repertoires in COVID-19. Overall study: The study drew acute and convalescent COVID-19 samples from the United States, Italy and Spain. T cells, B-cell-depleted T cells, or PBMCs supplied cDNA or gDNA.

How the authors handled the data: Reference gene primers were amplified, and this amplification served to estimate nucleated cell counts. Repertoires were generated with immunoSEQ multiplex PCR, while TCRdb's copy carries only in-frame clones and drops some. V, J and clone size are those of that table, while D and trimming were read from the DNA. Of 100,000 to 150,000 clones in the sample, 87% were seen once. In germline, CDR1 is KGHDR, CDR2 SFDVKD. CDR3 length: 16 amino acids. V trimming: 2 bases; J trimming: 4 bases; junction bases outside the gene matches: 2. Sequencing used peripheral blood. The chain has TRBV24-1 and TRBJ2-1, with 12 bases matching TRBD2. The TCR was taken from a woman between 65 and 79 years old with acute or convalescent COVID-19. The CDR3 sequence is CATSDWTSGEYNEQFF. CDR3 coding DNA: TGTGCCACCAGTGATTGGACTAGCGGGGAGTACAATGAGCAGTTCTTC.